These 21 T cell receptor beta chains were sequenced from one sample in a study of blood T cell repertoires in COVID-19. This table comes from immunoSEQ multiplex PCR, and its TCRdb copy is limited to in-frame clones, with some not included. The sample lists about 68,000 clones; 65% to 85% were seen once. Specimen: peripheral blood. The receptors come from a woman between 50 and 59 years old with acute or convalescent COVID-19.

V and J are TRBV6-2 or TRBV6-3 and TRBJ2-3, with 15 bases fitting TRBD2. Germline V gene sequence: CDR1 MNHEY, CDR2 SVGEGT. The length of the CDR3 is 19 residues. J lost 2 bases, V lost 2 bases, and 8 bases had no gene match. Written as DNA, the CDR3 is TGTGCCAGCAGTTACCCCACCGGGACTAGCGGGAGGTACACAGATACGCAGTATTTT. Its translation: CASSYPTGTSGRYTDTQYF.

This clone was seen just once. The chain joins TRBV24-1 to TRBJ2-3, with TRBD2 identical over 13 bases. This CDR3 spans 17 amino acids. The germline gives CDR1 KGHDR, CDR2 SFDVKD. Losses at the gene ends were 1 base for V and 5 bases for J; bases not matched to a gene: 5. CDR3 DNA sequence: TGTGCCACCAGTGATTTAGGGACTAGCGGGGTTGAAGATACGCAGTATTTT. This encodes CATSDLGTSGVEDTQYF.

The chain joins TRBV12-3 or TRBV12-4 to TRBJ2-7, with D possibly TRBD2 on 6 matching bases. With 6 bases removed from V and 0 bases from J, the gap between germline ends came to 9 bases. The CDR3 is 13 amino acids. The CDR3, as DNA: TGTGCCAGCAGCCGGGACTTCTCCTACGAGCAGTACTTC. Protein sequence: CASSRDFSYEQYF.

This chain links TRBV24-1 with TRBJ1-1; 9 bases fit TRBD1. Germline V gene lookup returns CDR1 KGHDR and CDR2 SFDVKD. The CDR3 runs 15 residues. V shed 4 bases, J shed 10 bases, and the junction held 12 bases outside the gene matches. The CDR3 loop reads CATSDPHHLTGGAFF. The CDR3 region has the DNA TGTGCCACCAGTGACCCACACCATCTGACAGGGGGAGCTTTCTTT.

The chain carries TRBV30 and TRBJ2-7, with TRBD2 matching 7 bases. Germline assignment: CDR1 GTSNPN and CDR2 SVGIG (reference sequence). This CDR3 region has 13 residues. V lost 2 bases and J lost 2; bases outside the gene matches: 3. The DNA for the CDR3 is TGTGCCTGGAGTTTTGGGGGGGCCTACGAGCAGTACTTC. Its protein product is CAWSFGGAYEQYF.

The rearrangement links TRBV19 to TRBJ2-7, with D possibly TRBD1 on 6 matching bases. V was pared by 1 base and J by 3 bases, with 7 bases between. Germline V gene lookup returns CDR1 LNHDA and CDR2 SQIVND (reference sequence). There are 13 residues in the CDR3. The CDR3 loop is CASSIVGGYEQYF. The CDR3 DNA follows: TGTGCCAGTAGTATAGTAGGGGGCTACGAGCAGTACTTC.

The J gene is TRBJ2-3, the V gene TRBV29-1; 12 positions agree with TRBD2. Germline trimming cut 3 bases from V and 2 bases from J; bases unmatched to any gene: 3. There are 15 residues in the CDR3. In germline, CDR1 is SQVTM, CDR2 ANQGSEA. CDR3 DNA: TGCAGCGTTGACCCTAGCGGGGGGGCCACAGATACGCAGTATTTT. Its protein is CSVDPSGGATDTQYF.

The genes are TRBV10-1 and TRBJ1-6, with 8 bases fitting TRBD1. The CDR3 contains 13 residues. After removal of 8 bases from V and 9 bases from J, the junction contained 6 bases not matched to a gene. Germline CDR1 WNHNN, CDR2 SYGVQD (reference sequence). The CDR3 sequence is CASGQGIGSPLHF. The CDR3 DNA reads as TGCGCCAGCGGACAGGGAATCGGTTCACCCCTCCACTTT.

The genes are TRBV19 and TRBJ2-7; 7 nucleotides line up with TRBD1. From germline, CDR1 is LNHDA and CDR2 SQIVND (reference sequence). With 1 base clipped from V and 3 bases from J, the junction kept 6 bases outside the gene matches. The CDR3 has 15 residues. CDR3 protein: CASSIADRTGYEQYF. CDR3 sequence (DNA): TGTGCCAGTAGTATAGCGGACAGGACAGGCTACGAGCAGTACTTC.

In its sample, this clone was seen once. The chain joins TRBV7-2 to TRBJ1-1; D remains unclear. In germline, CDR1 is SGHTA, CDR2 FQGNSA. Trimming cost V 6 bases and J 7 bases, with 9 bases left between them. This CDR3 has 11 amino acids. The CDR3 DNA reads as TGTGCCAGCAGGGTTCTGAGTGAAGCTTTCTTT. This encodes CASRVLSEAFF.

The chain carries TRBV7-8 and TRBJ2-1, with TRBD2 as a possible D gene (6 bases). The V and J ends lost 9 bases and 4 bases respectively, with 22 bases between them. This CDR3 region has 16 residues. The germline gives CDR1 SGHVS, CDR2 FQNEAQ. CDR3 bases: TGTGCCAGTAGCAACTTGGTGGGGGGTTGGTACAATGAGCAGTTCTTC. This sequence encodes CASSNLVGGWYNEQFF. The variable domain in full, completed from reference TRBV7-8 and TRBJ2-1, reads GAGVSQSPRYKVAKRGQDVALRCDPISGHVSLFWYQQALGQGPEFLTYFQNEAQLDKSGLPSDRFFAERPEGSVSTLKIQRTQQEDSAVYLCASSNLVGGWYNEQFFGPGTRLTVL.

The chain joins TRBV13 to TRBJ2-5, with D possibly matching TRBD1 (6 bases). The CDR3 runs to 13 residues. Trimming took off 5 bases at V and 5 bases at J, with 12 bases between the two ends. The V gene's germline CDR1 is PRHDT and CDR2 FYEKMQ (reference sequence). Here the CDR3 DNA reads TGTGCCAGCAGCCCAGGGGCTTCTGAGACCCAGTACTTC. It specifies CASSPGASETQYF.

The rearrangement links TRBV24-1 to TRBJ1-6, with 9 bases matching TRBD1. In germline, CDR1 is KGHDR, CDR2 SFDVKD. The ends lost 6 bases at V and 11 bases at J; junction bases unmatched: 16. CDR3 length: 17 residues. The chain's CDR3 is CATSPKPGQGINPPLHF. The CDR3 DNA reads TGTGCCACCAGTCCGAAACCGGGACAGGGTATTAACCCACCCCTCCACTTT.

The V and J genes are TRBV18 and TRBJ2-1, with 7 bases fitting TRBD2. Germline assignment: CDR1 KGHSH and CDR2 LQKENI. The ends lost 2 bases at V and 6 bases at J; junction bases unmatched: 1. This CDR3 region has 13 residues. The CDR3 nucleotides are TGTGCCAGCTCACCAGAGCGGGGCAATGAGCAGTTCTTC. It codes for CASSPERGNEQFF.

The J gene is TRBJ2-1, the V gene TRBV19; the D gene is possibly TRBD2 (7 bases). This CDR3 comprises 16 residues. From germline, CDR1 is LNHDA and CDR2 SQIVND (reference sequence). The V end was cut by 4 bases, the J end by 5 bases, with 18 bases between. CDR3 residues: CASSRGGQNFNNEQFF. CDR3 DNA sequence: TGTGCCAGTAGTAGGGGGGGGCAGAACTTTAACAATGAGCAGTTCTTC.

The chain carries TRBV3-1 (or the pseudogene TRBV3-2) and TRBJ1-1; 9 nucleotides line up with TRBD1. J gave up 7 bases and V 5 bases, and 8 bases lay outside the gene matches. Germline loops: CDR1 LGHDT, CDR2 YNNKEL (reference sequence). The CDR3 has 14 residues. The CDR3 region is CASSARTGDSEAFF. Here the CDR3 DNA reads TGTGCCAGCAGCGCCCGGACAGGGGACAGTGAAGCTTTCTTT.

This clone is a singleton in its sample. The CDR3 region has the DNA TGTGCCAGCCAACCTATAGGACAGAGCTATGGCTACACCTTC. Amino acid sequence: CASQPIGQSYGYTF. This chain connects TRBV2 to TRBJ1-2; perhaps TRBD1 as D (6 bases). The germline V gene has CDR1 SNHLY and CDR2 FYNNEI. V gave up 8 bases and J gave up 4 bases, with 17 bases separating them. The CDR3 contains 14 residues.

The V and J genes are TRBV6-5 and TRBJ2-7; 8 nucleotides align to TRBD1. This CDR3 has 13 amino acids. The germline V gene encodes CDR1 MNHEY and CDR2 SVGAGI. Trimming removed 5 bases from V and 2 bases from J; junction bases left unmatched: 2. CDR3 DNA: TGTGCCAGCAGTAGACAGGGGCCCTACGAGCAGTACTTC. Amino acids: CASSRQGPYEQYF.

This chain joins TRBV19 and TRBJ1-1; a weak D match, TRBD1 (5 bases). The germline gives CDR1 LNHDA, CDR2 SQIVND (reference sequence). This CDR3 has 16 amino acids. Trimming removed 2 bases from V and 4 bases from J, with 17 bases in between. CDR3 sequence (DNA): TGTGCCAGTAGTATAACGCAGGGAGGTGTTTTCACTGAAGCTTTCTTT. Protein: CASSITQGGVFTEAFF.

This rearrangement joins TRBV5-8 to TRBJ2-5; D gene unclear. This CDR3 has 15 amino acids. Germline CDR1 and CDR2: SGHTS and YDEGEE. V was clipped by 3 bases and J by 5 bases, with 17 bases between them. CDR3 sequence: CASSYLRIVSETQYF. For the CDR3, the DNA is TGTGCCAGCAGCTACCTGAGGATAGTTTCGGAGACCCAGTACTTC.

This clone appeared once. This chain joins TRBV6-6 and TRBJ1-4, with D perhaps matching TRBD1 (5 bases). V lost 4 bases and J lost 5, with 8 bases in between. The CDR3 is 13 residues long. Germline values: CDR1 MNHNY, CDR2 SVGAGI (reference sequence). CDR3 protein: CASSWGTNEKLFF. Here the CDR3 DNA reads TGTGCCAGCAGTTGGGGCACAAATGAAAAACTGTTTTTT.